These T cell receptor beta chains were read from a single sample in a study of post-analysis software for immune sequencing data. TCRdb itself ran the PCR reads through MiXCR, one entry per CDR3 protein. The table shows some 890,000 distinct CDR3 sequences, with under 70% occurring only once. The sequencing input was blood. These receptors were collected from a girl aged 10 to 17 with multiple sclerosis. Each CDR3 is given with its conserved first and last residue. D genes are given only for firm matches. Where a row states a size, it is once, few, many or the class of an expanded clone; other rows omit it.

cdr3_nt: TGTGCCAGCAGCTTAATCCCAGTCACGAACACTGAAGCTTTCTTT
cdr3_aa: CASSLIPVTNTEAFF
clone_size: -
j_call: TRBJ1-1
d_call: -
v_call: TRBV11-1

cdr3_nt: TGCAGTGCTAGGATACAGGGGACGGACTATGGCTACACCTTC
cdr3_aa: CSARIQGTDYGYTF
clone_size: few
j_call: TRBJ1-2
d_call: TRBD1
v_call: TRBV20-1

cdr3_nt: TGTGCCAGCAGCATCCCCGGGGGAACCAAGACCCAGTACTTC
cdr3_aa: CASSIPGGTKTQYF
clone_size: -
j_call: TRBJ2-5
d_call: -
v_call: TRBV6-5

cdr3_nt: TGCGCCAGCAGCTTGGGGACAGGTCACTACAATGAGCAGTTCTTC
cdr3_aa: CASSLGTGHYNEQFF
clone_size: few
j_call: TRBJ2-1
d_call: TRBD1
v_call: TRBV5-1

cdr3_nt: TGTGCCAGCAGTGCAGGGGACTGGGCAGAGGGCTCCTACAATGAGCAGTTCTTC
cdr3_aa: CASSAGDWAEGSYNEQFF
clone_size: few
j_call: TRBJ2-1
d_call: -
v_call: TRBV12-3/TRBV12-4

cdr3_nt: TGTGCCAGCAGCATACACATCGGGACAGGGTCCAACGAGCAGTACTTC
cdr3_aa: CASSIHIGTGSNEQYF
clone_size: -
j_call: TRBJ2-7
d_call: TRBD1
v_call: TRBV12-3/TRBV12-4

cdr3_nt: TGCAGTGCTATGGGACTACCAATCGAGGAGGAGACCCAGTACTTC
cdr3_aa: CSAMGLPIEEETQYF
clone_size: few
j_call: TRBJ2-5
d_call: TRBD2
v_call: TRBV20-1

cdr3_nt: TGTGCCATCAGTGGCCAGGGAGCAACCCCCGGAGAGCTGTTTTTT
cdr3_aa: CAISGQGATPGELFF
clone_size: -
j_call: TRBJ2-2
d_call: -
v_call: TRBV10-3

cdr3_nt: TGCGCCAGCTCCACGACTAGCGGGAGGGACAATGAGCAGTTCTTC
cdr3_aa: CASSTTSGRDNEQFF
clone_size: -
j_call: TRBJ2-1
d_call: TRBD2
v_call: TRBV4-1

cdr3_nt: TGTGCCATAGGGACAGGGGATCCCTACGAGCAGTACTTC
cdr3_aa: CAIGTGDPYEQYF
clone_size: few
j_call: TRBJ2-7
d_call: TRBD1
v_call: TRBV10-3